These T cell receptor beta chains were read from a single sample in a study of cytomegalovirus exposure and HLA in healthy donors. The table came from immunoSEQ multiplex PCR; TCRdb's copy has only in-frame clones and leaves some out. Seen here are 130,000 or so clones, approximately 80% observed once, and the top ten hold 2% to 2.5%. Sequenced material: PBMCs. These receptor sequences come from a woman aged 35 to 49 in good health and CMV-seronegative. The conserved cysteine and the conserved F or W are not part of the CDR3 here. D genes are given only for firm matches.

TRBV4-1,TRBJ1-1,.,ASSHPQGSSTEAF
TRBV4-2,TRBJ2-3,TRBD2,ASSQNRAGEQDTQY
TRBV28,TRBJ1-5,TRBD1,ASSLAWGQGVDQPQH
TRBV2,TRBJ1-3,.,ASRREPGFSGNTIY
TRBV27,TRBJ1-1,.,ASSTRWNTEAF
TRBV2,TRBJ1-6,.,ASRTRQQNSPLH
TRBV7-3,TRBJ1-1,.,ASSLTAQSNTEAF
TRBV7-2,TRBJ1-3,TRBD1,ASSRQGASGNTIY
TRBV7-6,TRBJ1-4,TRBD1,ASSHGTGLANEKLF
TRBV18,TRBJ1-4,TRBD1,ASSSPGQGQYGEKLF
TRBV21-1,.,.,ASSKEVRGRRTSGNYYEQY
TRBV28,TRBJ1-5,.,ASSFRGSNQPQH
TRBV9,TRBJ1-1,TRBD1,ASSVDPDRGITEAF
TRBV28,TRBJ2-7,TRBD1,AGAERGHLTYEQY
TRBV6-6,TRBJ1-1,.,ASSYLDRDEAF
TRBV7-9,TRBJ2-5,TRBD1,SSSLASGQGSFAETQY
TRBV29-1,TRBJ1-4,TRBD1,SVRPGQSPEKLF
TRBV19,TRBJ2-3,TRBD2,ASSILAGVGTDTQY
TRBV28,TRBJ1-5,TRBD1,ASSFTRQGGQPQH
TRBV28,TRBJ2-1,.,ASSPGQYRGEQF
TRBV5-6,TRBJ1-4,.,ASSLGRFGEKLF
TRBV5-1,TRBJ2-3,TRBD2,ASSSELLAGGPTTQY
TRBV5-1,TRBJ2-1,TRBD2,ASSLNGGLAGGNEQF
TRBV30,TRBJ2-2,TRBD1,AWSVTRTGGSGELF
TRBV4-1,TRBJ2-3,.,ASSRGGGGTDTQY
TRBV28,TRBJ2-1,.,ASRAAVTYNEQF
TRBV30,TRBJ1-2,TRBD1,AWTLSTGGVRLNYGYT
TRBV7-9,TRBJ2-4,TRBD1,ASSPRTGMEAKNIQY
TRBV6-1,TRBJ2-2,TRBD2,ASTLGAGVTGELF
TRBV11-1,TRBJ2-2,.,ASSLQGGDTGELF
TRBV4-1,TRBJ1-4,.,ASSQSPGAPKAPSEKLF
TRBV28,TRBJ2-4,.,ASSPRYSGLAKNIQY
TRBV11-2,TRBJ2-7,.,ASSLLRSPRYEQY
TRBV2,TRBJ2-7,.,ASRSYDYEQY
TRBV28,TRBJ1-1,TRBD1,ASSHPGGGTEAF
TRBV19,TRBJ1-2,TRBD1,ASSIDHAGQGYGYT
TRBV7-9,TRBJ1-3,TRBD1,ASSPDRAPSGNTIY
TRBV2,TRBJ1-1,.,ASSDWEGIQKAF
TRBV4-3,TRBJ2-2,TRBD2,ASSQGTSGPVRTGELF
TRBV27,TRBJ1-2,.,ASPCGYGYA
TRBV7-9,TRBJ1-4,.,ALKIGAAKL
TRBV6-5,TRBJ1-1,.,ASSTTALGGTEAF
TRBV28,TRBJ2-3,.,ASSLFREPTDTQY
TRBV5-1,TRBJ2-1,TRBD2,ASGHRGRGREGAHREQF
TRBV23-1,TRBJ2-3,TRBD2,ASSPKVGGESDTQY
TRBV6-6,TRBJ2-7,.,ASSSTGVYEQY
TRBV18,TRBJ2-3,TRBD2,ASSPRGEAYTDTQY
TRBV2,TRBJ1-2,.,ASGGRRVEGYT